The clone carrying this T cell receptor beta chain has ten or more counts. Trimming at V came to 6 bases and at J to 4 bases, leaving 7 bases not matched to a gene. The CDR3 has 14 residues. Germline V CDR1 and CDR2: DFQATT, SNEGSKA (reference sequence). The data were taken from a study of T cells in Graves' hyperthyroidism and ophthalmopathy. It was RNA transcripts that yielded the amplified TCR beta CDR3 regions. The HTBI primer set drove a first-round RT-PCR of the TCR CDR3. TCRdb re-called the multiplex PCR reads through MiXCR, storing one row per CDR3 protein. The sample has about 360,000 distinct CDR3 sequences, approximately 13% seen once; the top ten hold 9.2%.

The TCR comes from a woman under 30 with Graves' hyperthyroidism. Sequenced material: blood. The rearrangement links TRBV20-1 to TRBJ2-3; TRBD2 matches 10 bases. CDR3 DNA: TGCAGTGCCTCTACTAGCGGGAATGCAGATACGCAGTATTTT. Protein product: CSASTSGNADTQYF.